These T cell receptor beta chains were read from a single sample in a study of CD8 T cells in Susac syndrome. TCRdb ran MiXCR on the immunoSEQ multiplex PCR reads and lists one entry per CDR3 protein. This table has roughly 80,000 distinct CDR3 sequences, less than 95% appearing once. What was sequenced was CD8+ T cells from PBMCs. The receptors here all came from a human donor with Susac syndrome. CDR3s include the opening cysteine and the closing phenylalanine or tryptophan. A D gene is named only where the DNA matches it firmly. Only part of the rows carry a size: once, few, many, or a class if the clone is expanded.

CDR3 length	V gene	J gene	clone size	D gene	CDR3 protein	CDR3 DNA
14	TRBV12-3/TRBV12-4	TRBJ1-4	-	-	CASGLDRRGEKLFF	TGTGCCAGCGGACTCGACAGGAGAGGCGAAAAACTGTTTTTT
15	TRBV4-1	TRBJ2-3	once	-	CASSQTDPAADTQYF	TGCGCCAGCAGCCAAACGGACCCCGCGGCAGATACGCAGTATTTT
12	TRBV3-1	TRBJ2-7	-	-	CASSQGRDEQYF	TGTGCCAGCAGCCAAGGGAGGGACGAGCAGTACTTC
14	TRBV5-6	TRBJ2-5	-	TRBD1	CASRGTGSGETQYF	TGTGCCAGCAGGGGGACAGGTTCGGGAGAGACCCAGTACTTC
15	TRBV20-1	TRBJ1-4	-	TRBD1	CSARDGGTGNEKLFF	TGCAGTGCTAGAGACGGGGGGACAGGGAATGAAAAACTGTTTTTT
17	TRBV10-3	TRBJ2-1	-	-	CAISESNRGPTYNEQFF	TGTGCCATCAGTGAGTCTAATAGGGGACCTACCTACAATGAGCAGTTCTTC
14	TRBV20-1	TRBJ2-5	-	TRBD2	CSARGGSLQETQYF	TGCAGTGCCCGGGGGGGCTCCCTCCAAGAGACCCAGTACTTC
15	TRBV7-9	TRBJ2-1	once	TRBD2	CASSSTSGGADEQFF	TGTGCCAGCAGCAGTACAAGCGGGGGGGCGGATGAGCAGTTCTTC
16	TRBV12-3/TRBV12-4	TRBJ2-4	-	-	CASSSSGGAAKNIQYF	TGTGCCAGCAGTTCCAGCGGTGGCGCAGCCAAAAACATTCAGTACTTC
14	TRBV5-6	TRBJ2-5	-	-	CASSFASGRETQYF	TGTGCCAGCAGCTTTGCCAGCGGTCGGGAGACCCAGTACTTC
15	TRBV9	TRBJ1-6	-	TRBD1	CASSVGGTGNSPLHF	TGTGCCAGCAGCGTAGGCGGGACAGGCAATTCACCCCTCCACTTT
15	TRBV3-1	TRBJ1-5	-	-	CASSPFKGVDQPQHF	TGTGCCAGCAGCCCCTTTAAGGGTGTGGATCAGCCCCAGCATTTT